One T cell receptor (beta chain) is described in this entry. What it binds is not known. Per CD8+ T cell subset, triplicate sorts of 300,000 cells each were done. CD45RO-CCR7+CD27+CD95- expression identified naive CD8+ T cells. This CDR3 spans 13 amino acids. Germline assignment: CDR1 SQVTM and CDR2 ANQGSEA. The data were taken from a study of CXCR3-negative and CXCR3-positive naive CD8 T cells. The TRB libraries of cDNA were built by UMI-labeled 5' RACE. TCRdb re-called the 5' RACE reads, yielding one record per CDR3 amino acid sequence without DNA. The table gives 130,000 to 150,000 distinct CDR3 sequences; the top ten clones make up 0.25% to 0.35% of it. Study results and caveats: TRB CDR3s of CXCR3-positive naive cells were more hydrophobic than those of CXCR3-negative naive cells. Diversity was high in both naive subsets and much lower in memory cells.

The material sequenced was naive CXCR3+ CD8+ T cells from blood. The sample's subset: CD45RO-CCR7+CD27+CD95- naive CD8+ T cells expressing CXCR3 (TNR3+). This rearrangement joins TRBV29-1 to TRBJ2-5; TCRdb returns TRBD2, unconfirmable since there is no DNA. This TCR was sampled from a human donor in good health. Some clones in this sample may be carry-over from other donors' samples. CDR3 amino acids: CSVFYLRGETQYF.